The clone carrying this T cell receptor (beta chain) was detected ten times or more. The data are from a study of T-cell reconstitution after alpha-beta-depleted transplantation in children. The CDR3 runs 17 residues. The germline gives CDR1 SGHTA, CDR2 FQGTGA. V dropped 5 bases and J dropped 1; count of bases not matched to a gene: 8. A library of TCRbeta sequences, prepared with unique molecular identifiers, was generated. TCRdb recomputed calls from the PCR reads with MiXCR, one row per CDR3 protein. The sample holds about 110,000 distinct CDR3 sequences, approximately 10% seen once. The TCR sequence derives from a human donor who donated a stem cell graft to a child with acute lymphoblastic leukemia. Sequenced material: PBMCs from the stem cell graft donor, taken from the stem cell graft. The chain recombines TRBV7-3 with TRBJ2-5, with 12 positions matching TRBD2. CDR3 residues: CASSLGASGRAQETQYF. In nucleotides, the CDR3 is TGTGCCAGCAGCCTAGGGGCTAGCGGGAGGGCCCAAGAGACCCAGTACTTC.